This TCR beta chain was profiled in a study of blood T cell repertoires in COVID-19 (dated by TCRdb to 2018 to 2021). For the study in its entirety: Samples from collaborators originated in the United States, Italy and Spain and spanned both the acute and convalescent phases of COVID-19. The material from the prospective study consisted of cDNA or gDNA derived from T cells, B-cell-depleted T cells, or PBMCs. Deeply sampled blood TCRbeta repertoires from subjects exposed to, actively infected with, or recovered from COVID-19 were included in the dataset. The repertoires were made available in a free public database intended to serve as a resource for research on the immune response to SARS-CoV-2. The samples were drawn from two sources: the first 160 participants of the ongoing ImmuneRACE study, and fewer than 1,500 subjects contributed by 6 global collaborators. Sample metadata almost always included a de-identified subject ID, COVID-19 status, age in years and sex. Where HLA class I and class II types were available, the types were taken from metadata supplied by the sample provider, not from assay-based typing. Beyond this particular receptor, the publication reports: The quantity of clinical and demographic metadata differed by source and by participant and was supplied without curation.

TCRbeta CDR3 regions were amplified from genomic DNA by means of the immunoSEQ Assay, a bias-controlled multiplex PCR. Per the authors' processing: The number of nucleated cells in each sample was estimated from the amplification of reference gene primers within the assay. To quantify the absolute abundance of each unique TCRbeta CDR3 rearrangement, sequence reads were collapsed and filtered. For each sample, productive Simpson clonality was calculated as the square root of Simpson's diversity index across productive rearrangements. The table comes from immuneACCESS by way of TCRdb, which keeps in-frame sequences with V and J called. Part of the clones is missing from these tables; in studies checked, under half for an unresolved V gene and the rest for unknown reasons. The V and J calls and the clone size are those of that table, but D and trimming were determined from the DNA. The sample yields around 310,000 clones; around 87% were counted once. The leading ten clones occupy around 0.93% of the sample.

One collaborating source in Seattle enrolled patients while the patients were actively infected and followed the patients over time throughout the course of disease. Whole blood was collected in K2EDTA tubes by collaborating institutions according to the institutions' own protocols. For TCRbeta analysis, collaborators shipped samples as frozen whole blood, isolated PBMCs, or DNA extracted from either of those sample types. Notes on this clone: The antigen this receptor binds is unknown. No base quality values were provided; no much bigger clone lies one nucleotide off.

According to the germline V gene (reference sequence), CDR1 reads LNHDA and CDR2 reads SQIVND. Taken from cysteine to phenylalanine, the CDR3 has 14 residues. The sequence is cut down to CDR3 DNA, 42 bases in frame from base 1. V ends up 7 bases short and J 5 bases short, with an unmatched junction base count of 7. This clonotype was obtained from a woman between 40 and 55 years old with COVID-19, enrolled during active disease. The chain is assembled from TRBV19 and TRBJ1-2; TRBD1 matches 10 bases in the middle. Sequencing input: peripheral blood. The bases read TGTGCCAGTACCTTAGGACAGGGGGTTTATGGCTACACCTTC. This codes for CASTLGQGVYGYTF.